This TCR beta chain was observed in a study of shared clonotypes between healthy human individuals. The CDR3 is made up of 14 amino acids. From germline, CDR1 is KGHSH and CDR2 LQKENI. The junction had 8 bases not matched to a gene; V was cut back by 8 bases and J by 2 bases. TCRdb's copy holds only in-frame clones and misses some; the assay was immunoSEQ multiplex PCR. The sample contains some 500,000 clones, 95% to 97% of which appear only once. The chain carries TRBV18 and TRBJ2-7; 8 bases agree with TRBD1. Material for sequencing was naive CD4+ T cells sorted from blood. Stated subset: CD45RA+ positively selected. The TCR sequence derives from a woman aged 30 to 39 in good health. CDR3 nucleotide sequence: TGTGCCAGCCAACAGGGACAGGACCCCTACGAGCAGTACTTC. It is translated as CASQQGQDPYEQYF.